This T cell receptor beta chain was captured in a study of blood T cell repertoires in COVID-19. Method: immunoSEQ multiplex PCR; TCRdb's copy keeps in-frame clones and lacks some. The sample has 90,000 to 100,000 clones; around 81% are singletons. The TCR comes from a man aged 55-75 years with acute or convalescent COVID-19. Source material: peripheral blood.

CDR3 sequence reads: CASSPLAGWGETQYF. The CDR3, as DNA: TGCGCCAGCAGCCCACTAGCGGGATGGGGGGAGACCCAGTACTTC. The chain couples TRBV5-1 to TRBJ2-5; 10 bases match TRBD2. CDR1 is SGHRS, CDR2 YFSETQ, per germline. J lost 5 bases, V lost 4 bases, and 8 bases had no gene match. This CDR3 has 15 amino acids.